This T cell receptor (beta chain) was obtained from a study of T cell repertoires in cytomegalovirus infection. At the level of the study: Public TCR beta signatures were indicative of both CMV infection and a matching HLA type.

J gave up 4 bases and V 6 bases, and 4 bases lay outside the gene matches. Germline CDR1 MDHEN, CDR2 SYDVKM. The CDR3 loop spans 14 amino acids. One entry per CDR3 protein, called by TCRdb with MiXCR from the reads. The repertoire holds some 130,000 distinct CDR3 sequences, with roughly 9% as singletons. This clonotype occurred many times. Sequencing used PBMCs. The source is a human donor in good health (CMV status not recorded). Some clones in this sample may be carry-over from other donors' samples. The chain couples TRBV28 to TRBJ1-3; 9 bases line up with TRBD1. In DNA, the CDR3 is TGTGCCAGCAGGGGACAGGGAGGAGGAAACACCATATATTTT. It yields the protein CASRGQGGGNTIYF. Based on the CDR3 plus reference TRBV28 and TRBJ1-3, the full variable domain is DVKVTQSSRYLVKRTGEKVFLECVQDMDHENMFWYRQDPGLGLRLIYFSYDVKMKEKGDIPEGYSVSREKKERFSLILESASTNQTSMYLCASRGQGGGNTIYFGEGSWLTVV.